This entry is about one TCR beta chain. The sample comes from a study of early T cells in non-severe SARS-CoV-2 infection. Overall study: The input, bulk RNA from unsorted whole blood, was sequenced, and chains were unpaired.

TCRdb processed the 5' RACE reads anew with MiXCR; each CDR3 protein has one entry. The profile shows fewer than 70,000 distinct CDR3 sequences, around 12% of them singletons. The V end was cut by 2 bases, the J end by 0 bases, with 5 bases between. This CDR3 contains 14 residues. The germline gives CDR1 MNHEY, CDR2 SVGAGI. This receptor was taken from an adult who was a healthcare worker with PCR-confirmed SARS-CoV-2 infection or an uninfected control (not recorded which). Sequencing was performed on whole blood. The chain carries TRBV6-5 and TRBJ2-1; a possible D gene is TRBD1 (5 bases). This chain's CDR3 is CASSYDSSYNEQFF. DNA for the CDR3: TGTGCCAGCAGTTACGACAGCTCCTACAATGAGCAGTTCTTC.